This T cell receptor beta chain comes out of a study of CD8 T cells in Susac syndrome. Study outcomes and limitations: Roughly 5 Susac-specific public clones appeared in CD8+ TEMRA repertoires, and roughly 15 in total CD8+ repertoires.

Germline V gene sequence: CDR1 LGHNA, CDR2 YSLEER. The CDR3 has 16 residues. The junction had 7 bases not matched to a gene; V was cut back by 0 bases and J by 4 bases. An input of about 0.5 to 1 ug of RNA was subjected to reverse transcription using random hexamers. Multiplex PCR with immunoSEQ amplified the TCR beta CDR3 across 54 Vbeta and 13 Jbeta. One entry per CDR3 protein results from TCRdb running MiXCR on the immunoSEQ multiplex PCR reads. The profile shows tens of thousands of distinct CDR3 sequences, 90% to 97% of them singletons. A word on this clonotype: Its antigen is not known.

Input material: CD8+ T cells from PBMCs. This clonotype was sampled from a human donor with Susac syndrome. The V call is TRBV4-3, the J call TRBJ2-7, with 9 nucleotides matching TRBD1. Here the CDR3 reads CASSQEVTGGWYEQYF. The CDR3 DNA is TGCGCCAGCAGCCAAGAAGTGACAGGGGGGTGGTACGAGCAGTACTTC.